This T cell receptor beta chain is drawn from a study of T cell repertoires and HLA-DP antigens. Across the whole study: DNA input averaged about 220 ng in sorted CD137+CD4+ and approximately 1,100 ng in pre-culture CD4+.

Study-level results: Antigen presentation used HeLa cells, with total CD4+ cells responding.

A note on this clone: The antigen is undetermined.

This CDR3 is 15 amino acids long. The germline gives CDR1 KGHSH, CDR2 LQKENI. V lost 8 bases to trimming and J lost 0 bases, with 11 bases between them. The primer mix covered 54 TRBV segments and 13 TRBJ segments. Some clones are missing from TCRdb's copy, which holds only in-frame ones; the method was immunoSEQ multiplex PCR. The sample comprises some 110,000 clones, around 93% of which are singletons, and over 0.25% rests with the top ten. The sequenced sample consisted of CD4+ T cells from PBMCs. The V gene is TRBV18, the J gene TRBJ1-6; D is uncertain. This sequence was found in a woman aged 18-29 years in good health and CMV-seronegative. CDR3 in amino acids: CASTQESSYNSPLHF. Here the CDR3 DNA reads TGTGCCAGCACCCAGGAGAGCTCCTATAATTCACCCCTCCACTTT.